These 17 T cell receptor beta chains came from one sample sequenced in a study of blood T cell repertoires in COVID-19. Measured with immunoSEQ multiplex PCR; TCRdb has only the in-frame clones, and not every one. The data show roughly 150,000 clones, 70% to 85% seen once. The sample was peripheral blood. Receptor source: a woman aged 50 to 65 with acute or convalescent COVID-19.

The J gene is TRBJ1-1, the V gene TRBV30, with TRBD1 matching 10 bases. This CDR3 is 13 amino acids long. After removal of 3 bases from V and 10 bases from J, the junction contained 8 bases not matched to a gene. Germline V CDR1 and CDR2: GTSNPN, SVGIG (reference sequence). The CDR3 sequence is CAWSEGTGVGAFF. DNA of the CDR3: TGTGCCTGGAGCGAGGGGACAGGGGTTGGAGCTTTCTTT.

CDR3 amino acids: CASSNSSGGPRSSYNEQFF. The CDR3 nucleotides read TGTGCCAGCAGCAACTCTAGCGGGGGGCCCCGAAGCTCCTACAATGAGCAGTTCTTC. This sequence joins TRBV21-1 and TRBJ2-1; TRBD2 was called by the table and not checked on the DNA. TRBV21-1 is termed a pseudogene. This CDR3 spans 19 amino acids.

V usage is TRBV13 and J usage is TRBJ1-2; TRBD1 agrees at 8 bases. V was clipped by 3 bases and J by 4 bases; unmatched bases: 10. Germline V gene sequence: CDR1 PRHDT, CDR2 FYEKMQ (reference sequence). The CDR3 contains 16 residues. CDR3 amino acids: CASSLGLTGAGYGYTF. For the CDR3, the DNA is TGTGCCAGCAGCTTGGGGTTGACAGGGGCTGGCTATGGCTACACCTTC.

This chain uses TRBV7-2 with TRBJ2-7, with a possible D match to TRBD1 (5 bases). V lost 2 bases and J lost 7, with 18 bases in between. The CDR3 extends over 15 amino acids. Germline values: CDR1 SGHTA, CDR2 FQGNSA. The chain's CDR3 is CASSLSTTALGEQYF. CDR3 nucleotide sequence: TGTGCCAGCAGCTTATCGACGACAGCCTTAGGAGAGCAGTACTTC.

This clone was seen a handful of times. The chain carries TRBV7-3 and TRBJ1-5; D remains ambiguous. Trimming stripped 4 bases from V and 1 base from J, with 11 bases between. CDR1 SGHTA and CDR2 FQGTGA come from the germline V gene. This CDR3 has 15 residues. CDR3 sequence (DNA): TGTGCCAGCAGCTCCCTTGGAGGCAGCAATCAGCCCCAGCATTTT. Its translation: CASSSLGGSNQPQHF.

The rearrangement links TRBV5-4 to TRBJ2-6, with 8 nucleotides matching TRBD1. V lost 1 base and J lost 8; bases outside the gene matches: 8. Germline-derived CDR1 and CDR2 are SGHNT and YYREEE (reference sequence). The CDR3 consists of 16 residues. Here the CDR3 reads CASSLFRGLVSNVLTF. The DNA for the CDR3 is TGTGCCAGCAGCTTGTTCAGGGGGCTGGTTTCCAACGTCCTGACTTTC.

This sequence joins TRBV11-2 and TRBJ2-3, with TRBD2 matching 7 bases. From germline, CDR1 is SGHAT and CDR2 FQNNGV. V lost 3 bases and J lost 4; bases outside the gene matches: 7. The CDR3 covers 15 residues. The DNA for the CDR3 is TGTGCCAGCAGCTTCCCCGGGGGAGGGTCAGATACGCAGTATTTT. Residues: CASSFPGGGSDTQYF.

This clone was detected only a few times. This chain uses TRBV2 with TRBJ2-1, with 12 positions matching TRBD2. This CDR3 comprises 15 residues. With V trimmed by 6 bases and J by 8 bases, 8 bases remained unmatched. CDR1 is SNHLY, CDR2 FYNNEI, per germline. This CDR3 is CASREGLAGLDEQFF. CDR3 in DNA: TGTGCCAGCAGGGAGGGACTAGCGGGTCTCGATGAGCAGTTCTTC.

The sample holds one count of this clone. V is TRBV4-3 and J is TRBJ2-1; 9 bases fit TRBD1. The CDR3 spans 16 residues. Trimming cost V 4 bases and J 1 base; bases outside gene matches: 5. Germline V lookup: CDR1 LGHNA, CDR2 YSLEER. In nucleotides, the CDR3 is TGCGCCAGCAGCCGAGAAGGACAGGGGTCCTACAATGAGCAGTTCTTC. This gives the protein CASSREGQGSYNEQFF.

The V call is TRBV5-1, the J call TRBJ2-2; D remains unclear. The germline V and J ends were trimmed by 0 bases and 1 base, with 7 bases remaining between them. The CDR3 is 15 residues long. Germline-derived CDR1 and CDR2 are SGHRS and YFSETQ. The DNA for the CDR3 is TGCGCCAGCAGCTTGGAACCAGGGAACACCGGGGAGCTGTTTTTT. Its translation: CASSLEPGNTGELFF.

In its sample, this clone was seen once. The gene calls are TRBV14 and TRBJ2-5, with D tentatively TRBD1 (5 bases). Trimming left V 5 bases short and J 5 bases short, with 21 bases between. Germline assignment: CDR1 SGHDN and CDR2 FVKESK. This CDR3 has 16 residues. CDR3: CASSFPVGKGWETQYF. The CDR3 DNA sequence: TGTGCCAGCAGCTTCCCCGTTGGCAAGGGGTGGGAGACCCAGTACTTC. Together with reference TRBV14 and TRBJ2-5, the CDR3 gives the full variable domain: EAGVTQFPSHSVIEKGQTVTLRCDPISGHDNLYWYRRVMGKEIKFLLHFVKESKQDESGMPNNRFLAERTGGTYSTLKVQPAELEDSGVYFCASSFPVGKGWETQYFGPGTRLLVL.

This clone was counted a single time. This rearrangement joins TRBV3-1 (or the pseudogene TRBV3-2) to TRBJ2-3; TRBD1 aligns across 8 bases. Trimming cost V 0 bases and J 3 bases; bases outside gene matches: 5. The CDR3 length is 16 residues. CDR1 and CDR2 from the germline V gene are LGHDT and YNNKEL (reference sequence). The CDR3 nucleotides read TGTGCCAGCAGCCAAGACGCAGGGGGCTCGACAGATACGCAGTATTTT. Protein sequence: CASSQDAGGSTDTQYF.

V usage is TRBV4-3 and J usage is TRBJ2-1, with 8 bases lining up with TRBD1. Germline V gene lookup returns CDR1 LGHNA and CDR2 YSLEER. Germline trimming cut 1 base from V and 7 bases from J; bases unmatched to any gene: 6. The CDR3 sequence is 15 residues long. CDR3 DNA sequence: TGCGCCAGCAGCCAAGCAGGGGGCAGGGGAAATGAGCAGTTCTTC. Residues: CASSQAGGRGNEQFF.

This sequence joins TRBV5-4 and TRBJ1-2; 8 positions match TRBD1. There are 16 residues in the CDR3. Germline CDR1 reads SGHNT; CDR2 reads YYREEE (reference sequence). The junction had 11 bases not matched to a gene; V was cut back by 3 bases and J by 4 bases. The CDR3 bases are TGTGCCAGCAGCTCCCCTGGGACAGGCGTAGGCTATGGCTACACCTTC. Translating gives CASSSPGTGVGYGYTF.

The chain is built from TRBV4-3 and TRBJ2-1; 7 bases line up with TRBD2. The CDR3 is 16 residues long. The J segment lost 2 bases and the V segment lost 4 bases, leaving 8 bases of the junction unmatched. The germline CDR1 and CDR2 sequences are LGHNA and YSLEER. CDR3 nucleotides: TGCGCCAGCAGCCCGATGGAGGGACTACCCTACAATGAGCAGTTCTTC. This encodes CASSPMEGLPYNEQFF.

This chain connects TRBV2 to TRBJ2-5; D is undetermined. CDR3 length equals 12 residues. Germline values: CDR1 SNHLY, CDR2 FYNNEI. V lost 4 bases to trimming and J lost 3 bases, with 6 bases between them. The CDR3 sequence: CASSVEEETQYF. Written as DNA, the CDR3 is TGTGCCAGCAGTGTTGAGGAAGAGACCCAGTACTTC.

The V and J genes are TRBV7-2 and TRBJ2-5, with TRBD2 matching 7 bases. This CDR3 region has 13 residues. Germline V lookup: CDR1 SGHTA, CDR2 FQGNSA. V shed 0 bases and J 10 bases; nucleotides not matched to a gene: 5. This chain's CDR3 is CASSLAGGRGQYF. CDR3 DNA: TGTGCCAGCAGCTTAGCGGGAGGGCGGGGCCAGTACTTC.